This TCR beta chain was identified in a study of vaccination and CD4 T cells after COVID-19. This CDR3 comprises 12 residues. After removal of 2 bases from V and 5 bases from J, the junction contained 0 bases not matched to a gene. CDR1 is LNHNV and CDR2 is YYDKDF in the germline V gene (reference sequence). A few counts support this clonotype. Its antigen is unidentified. Oncomine TCR Beta short-read sequencing was applied to DNA from cultured CD4+ T cells. Using its own MiXCR run on the PCR reads, TCRdb lists one record per CDR3 protein. The sample records around 13,000 distinct CDR3 sequences, 60% being singletons. Regarding treatment: approximately nine-day PBMC culture with coronavirus spike peptide pools or control peptides (ViraFEST assay).

Material: CD4+ T cells from blood, cultured in vitro, obtained before SARS-CoV-2 vaccination. The V call is TRBV15, the J call TRBJ2-7; 7 nucleotides agree with TRBD1. The clonotype originates from a human donor who had recovered from COVID-19. The CDR3: CATSRTGDEQYF. The CDR3 coding sequence is TGTGCCACCAGCAGAACAGGGGACGAGCAGTACTTC. Filled out from reference TRBV15 and TRBJ2-7, the complete variable domain reads DAMVIQNPRYQVTQFGKPVTLSCSQTLNHNVMYWYQQKSSQAPKLLFHYYDKDFNNEADTPDNFQSRRPNTSFCFLDIRSPGLGDTAMYLCATSRTGDEQYFGPGTRLTVT.